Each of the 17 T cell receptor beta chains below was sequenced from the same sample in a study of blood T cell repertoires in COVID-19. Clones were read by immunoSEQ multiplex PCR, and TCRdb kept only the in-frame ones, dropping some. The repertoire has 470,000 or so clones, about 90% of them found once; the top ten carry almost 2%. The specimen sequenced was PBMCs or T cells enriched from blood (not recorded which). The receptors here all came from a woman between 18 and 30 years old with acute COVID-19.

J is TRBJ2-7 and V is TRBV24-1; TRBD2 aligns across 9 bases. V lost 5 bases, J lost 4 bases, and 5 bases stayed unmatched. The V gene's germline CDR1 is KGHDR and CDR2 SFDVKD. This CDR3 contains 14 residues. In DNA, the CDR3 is TGTGCCACCAGTGGGCGGGAGGGCCCTTACGAGCAGTACTTC. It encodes CATSGREGPYEQYF.

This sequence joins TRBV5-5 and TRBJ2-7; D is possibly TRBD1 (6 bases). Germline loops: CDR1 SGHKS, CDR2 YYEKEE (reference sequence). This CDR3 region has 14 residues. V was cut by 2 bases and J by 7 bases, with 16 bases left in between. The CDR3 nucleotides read TGTGCCAGCAGCTTTGCACAGGGTCTGCGAGAGCAGTACTTC. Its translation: CASSFAQGLREQYF. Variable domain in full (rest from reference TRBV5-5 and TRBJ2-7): DAGVTQSPTHLIKTRGQQVTLRCSPISGHKSVSWYQQVLGQGPQFIFQYYEKEERGRGNFPDRFSARQFPNYSSELNVNALLLGDSALYLCASSFAQGLREQYFGPGTRLTVT.

CDR3 region: CASSPGLAGTGELFF. CDR3 nucleotide sequence: TGTGCCAGCAGCCCTGGACTAGCGGGCACCGGGGAGCTGTTTTTT. The chain recombines TRBV11-2 with TRBJ2-2; 11 bases agree with TRBD2. There are 15 residues in the CDR3. Losses at the gene ends were 5 bases for V and 4 bases for J; bases not matched to a gene: 3. The germline V gene encodes CDR1 SGHAT and CDR2 FQNNGV.

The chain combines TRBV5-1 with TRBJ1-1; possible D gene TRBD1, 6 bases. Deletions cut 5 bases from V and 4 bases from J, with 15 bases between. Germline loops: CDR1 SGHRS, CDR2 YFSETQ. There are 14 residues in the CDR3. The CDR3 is CASRGVGGSTEAFF. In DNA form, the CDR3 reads TGCGCCAGCAGAGGGGTAGGGGGTAGCACTGAAGCTTTCTTT.

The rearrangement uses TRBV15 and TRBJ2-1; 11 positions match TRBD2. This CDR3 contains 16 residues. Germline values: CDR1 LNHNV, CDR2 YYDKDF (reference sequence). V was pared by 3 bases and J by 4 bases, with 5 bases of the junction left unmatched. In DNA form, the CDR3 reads TGTGCCACCAGCAGCATTCGGACTAGCGGGTACAATGAGCAGTTCTTC. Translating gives CATSSIRTSGYNEQFF. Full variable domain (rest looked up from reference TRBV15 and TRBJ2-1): DAMVIQNPRYQVTQFGKPVTLSCSQTLNHNVMYWYQQKSSQAPKLLFHYYDKDFNNEADTPDNFQSRRPNTSFCFLDIRSPGLGDTAMYLCATSSIRTSGYNEQFFGPGTRLTVL.

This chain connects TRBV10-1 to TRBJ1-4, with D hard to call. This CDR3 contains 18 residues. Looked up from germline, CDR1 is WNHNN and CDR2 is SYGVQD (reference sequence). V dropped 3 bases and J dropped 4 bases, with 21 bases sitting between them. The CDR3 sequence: CASSDSSGKGGSNEKLFF. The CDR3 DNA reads TGCGCCAGCAGTGATTCTTCCGGGAAGGGAGGAAGTAATGAAAAACTGTTTTTT.

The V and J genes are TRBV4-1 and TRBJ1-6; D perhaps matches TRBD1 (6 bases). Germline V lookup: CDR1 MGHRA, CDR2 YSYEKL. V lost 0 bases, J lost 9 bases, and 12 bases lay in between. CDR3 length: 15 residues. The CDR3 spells CASSQEVRGGSPLHF. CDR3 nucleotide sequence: TGCGCCAGCAGCCAAGAAGTCAGGGGTGGTTCACCCCTCCACTTT.

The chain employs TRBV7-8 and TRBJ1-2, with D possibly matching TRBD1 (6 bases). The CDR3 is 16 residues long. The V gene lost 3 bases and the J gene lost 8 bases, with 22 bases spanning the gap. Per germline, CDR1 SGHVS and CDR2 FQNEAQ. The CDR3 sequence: CASSLGRTTGLGGYTF. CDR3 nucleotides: TGTGCCAGCAGCTTGGGGCGTACGACAGGCCTCGGGGGCTACACCTTC.

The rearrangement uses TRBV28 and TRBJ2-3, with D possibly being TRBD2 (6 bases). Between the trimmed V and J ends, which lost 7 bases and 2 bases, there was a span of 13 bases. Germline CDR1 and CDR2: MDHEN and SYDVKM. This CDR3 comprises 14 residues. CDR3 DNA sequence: TGTGCCAGCATGGTTTCTAGCGTCACAGATACGCAGTATTTT. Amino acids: CASMVSSVTDTQYF.

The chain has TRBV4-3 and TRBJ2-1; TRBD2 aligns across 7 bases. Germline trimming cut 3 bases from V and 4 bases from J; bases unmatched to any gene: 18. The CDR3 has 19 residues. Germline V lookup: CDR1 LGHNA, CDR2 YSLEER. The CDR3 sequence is CASSQAFGRLARPYNEQFF. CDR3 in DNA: TGCGCCAGCAGCCAGGCCTTCGGGAGGCTAGCGCGACCTTACAATGAGCAGTTCTTC.

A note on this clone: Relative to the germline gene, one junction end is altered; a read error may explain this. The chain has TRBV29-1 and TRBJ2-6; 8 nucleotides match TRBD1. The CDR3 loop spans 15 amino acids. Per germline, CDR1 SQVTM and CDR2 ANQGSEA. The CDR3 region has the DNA TGCAGCGTCGAAGTCAGGGGGCGTGGGGCCAACGTCCTGACTTTC. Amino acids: CSVEVRGRGANVLTF.

CDR3 region: CASSLGQGASYGYTF. Here the CDR3 DNA reads TGTGCCAGCAGCTTAGGGCAGGGGGCGTCCTATGGCTACACCTTC. This chain links TRBV7-2 with TRBJ1-2, with 8 bases lining up with TRBD1. With 1 base clipped from V and 4 bases from J, the junction kept 5 bases outside the gene matches. Germline values: CDR1 SGHTA, CDR2 FQGNSA. The CDR3 is made up of 15 amino acids.

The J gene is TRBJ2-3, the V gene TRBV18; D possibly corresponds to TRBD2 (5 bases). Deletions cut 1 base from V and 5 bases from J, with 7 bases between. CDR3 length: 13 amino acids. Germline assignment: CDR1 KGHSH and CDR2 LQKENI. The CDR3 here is CASSPQGVDTQYF. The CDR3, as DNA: TGTGCCAGCTCACCACAGGGAGTAGATACGCAGTATTTT.

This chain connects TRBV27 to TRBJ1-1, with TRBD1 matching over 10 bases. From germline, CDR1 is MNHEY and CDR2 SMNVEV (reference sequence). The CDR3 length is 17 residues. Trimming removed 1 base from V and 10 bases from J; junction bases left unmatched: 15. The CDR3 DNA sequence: TGTGCCAGCAGTTTATATCTTCCGGGACAGGGGAAGTTCGCAGCTTTCTTT. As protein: CASSLYLPGQGKFAAFF.

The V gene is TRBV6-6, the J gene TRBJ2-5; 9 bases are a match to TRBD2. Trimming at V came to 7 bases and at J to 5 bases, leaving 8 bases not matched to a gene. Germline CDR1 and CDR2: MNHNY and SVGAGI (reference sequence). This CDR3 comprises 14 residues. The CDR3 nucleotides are TGTGCCAGCACCCTGGGCGGGAGGGACGAGACCCAGTACTTC. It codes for CASTLGGRDETQYF.

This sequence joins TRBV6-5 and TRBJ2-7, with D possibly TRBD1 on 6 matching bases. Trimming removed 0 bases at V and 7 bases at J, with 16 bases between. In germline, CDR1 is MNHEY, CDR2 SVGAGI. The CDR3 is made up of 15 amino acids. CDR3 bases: TGTGCCAGCAGTTACTCAATACAGGGTCTATGGGAGCAGTACTTC. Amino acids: CASSYSIQGLWEQYF.

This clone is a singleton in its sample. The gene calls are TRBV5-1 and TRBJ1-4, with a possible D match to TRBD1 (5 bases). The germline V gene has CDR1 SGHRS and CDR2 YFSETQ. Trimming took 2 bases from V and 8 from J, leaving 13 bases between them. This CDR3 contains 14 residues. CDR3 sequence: CASSLGSGYEKLFF. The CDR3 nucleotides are TGCGCCAGCAGCTTAGGCTCAGGGTACGAAAAACTGTTTTTT.